The 15 T cell receptor beta chains in this list originate from one sample, sequenced in a study of beta chain features in type 1 diabetes. TCRB transcripts that were expressed got sequenced, as all of the isolated RNA had been reverse transcribed. Sequencing used immunoSEQ multiplex PCR; TCRdb keeps in-frame clones, though not all of them. This sample carries roughly 240,000 clones, less than 15% of them seen once, and the ten largest clones take about 0.03%. What was sequenced was naive CD4+ T cells from blood. The receptors were sampled from a woman in her 40s in good health.

This rearrangement joins TRBV25-1 to TRBJ2-7, with D perhaps matching TRBD1 (7 bases). The germline CDR1 and CDR2 sequences are MGHDK and SYGVNS. This CDR3 has 14 residues. V shed 2 bases and J shed 5 bases, with 13 bases lying between them. In DNA form, the CDR3 reads TGTGCCAGCAGTGAAAACAGGGGCGGGAACGAGCAGTACTTC. This gives the protein CASSENRGGNEQYF.

V gene TRBV18 combines with J gene TRBJ2-7, with 9 bases matching TRBD1. Germline V lookup: CDR1 KGHSH, CDR2 LQKENI. Trimming took 3 bases from V and 3 from J; bases not matched to a gene: 3. The CDR3 has 14 residues. CDR3 nucleotide sequence: TGTGCCAGCTCACCTACGACAGGGGGCTACGAGCAGTACTTC. Protein sequence: CASSPTTGGYEQYF.

This clone was counted only a few times. The V call is TRBV6-4, the J call TRBJ1-1, with 7 bases that match TRBD1. V was clipped by 2 bases and J by 5 bases; unmatched bases: 11. The CDR3 runs to 16 residues. CDR1 and CDR2 from the germline V gene are MRHNA and SNTAGT. CDR3 loop: CASSDTQGRGLTEAFF. DNA for the CDR3: TGTGCCAGCAGTGACACCCAGGGAAGGGGGCTTACTGAAGCTTTCTTT.

The chain has TRBV18 and TRBJ1-5, with no clear D. The ends were cut back, 5 bases at V and 6 bases at J, with 11 bases in the middle. Germline CDR1 KGHSH, CDR2 LQKENI. The CDR3 has 13 amino acids. The CDR3 nucleotides are TGTGCCAGCTCAAGAGGGTATAGTCAGCCCCAGCATTTT. Protein product: CASSRGYSQPQHF.

About this clone: This CDR3 is also generated by other DNA sequences in the sample. The chain recombines TRBV19 with TRBJ2-7, with 9 bases lining up with TRBD1. From germline, CDR1 is LNHDA and CDR2 SQIVND (reference sequence). Trimming removed 5 bases from V and 0 bases from J; junction bases left unmatched: 5. The length of the CDR3 is 15 residues. Here the CDR3 DNA reads TGTGCCAGTAGTCGGGGGACAGGGAGCTCCTACGAGCAGTACTTC. Residues: CASSRGTGSSYEQYF.

The chain links TRBV2 to TRBJ2-5; 16 nucleotides line up with TRBD2. This CDR3 is 17 amino acids long. From germline, CDR1 is SNHLY and CDR2 FYNNEI. After removal of 5 bases from V and 7 bases from J, the junction contained 10 bases not matched to a gene. CDR3 residues: CASSPGLAGGASGTQYF. The DNA of the CDR3 is TGTGCCAGCAGTCCGGGACTAGCGGGGGGGGCCTCCGGGACCCAGTACTTC.

The chain links TRBV29-1 to TRBJ1-1, with D possibly TRBD1 on 5 matching bases. Germline V gene data show CDR1 as SQVTM and CDR2 as ANQGSEA. CDR3 length: 13 amino acids. V was shortened by 6 bases and J by 0 bases, with 11 bases between the two germline ends. In DNA form, the CDR3 reads TGCAGCGTCGCGGGACGGCTGAACACTGAAGCTTTCTTT. This encodes CSVAGRLNTEAFF.

The chain couples TRBV19 to TRBJ1-1; D perhaps matches TRBD1 (6 bases). CDR1 LNHDA and CDR2 SQIVND come from the germline V gene (reference sequence). The CDR3 length is 14 residues. V was trimmed by 7 bases and J by 4 bases, leaving 16 bases between them. CDR3 DNA: TGTGCCAGTACGCCGGACCCGGACAGCACTGAAGCTTTCTTT. The encoded protein is CASTPDPDSTEAFF.

The chain employs TRBV19 and TRBJ1-1; 8 bases match TRBD1. Losses at the gene ends were 4 bases for V and 4 bases for J; bases not matched to a gene: 5. The CDR3 length is 14 residues. Germline CDR1 LNHDA, CDR2 SQIVND (reference sequence). The CDR3, as DNA: TGTGCCAGTAGTACTCGACAGGGGACCACTGAAGCTTTCTTT. It translates to CASSTRQGTTEAFF.

The sample holds a few counts of this clone. The V call is TRBV5-1, the J call TRBJ2-2; 7 bases are shared with TRBD2. Germline-derived CDR1 and CDR2 are SGHRS and YFSETQ. The CDR3 loop spans 14 amino acids. Losses at the gene ends were 6 bases for V and 4 bases for J; bases not matched to a gene: 6. CDR3 region: CASTPGGSTGELFF. The CDR3 nucleotides read TGCGCCAGCACCCCCGGGGGGAGCACCGGGGAGCTGTTTTTT.

This clone was counted between two and nine times. This chain uses TRBV6-5 with TRBJ2-1; tentatively, D is TRBD2 (6 bases). The CDR3 consists of 15 residues. The germline V gene has CDR1 MNHEY and CDR2 SVGAGI. The V end was cut by 5 bases, the J end by 2 bases, with 13 bases between. In nucleotides, the CDR3 is TGTGCCAGCAGTCCCGGGACTTATACCTACAATGAGCAGTTCTTC. Protein product: CASSPGTYTYNEQFF.

The rearrangement uses TRBV7-9 and TRBJ2-1; 10 nucleotides agree with TRBD2. This CDR3 contains 19 residues. Per the germline V gene, CDR1 is SEHNR and CDR2 is FQNEAQ (reference sequence). Trimming removed 5 bases from V and 1 base from J; junction bases left unmatched: 14. The CDR3 bases are TGTGCCAGCAGCCCTAGGTCGCCTAGCGGGGGTGCGTCCTACAATGAGCAGTTCTTC. The encoded protein is CASSPRSPSGGASYNEQFF.

Ten or more counts support this clone. V is TRBV7-2 and J is TRBJ2-5; weak D call: TRBD2 (6 bases). Germline values: CDR1 SGHTA, CDR2 FQGNSA. The CDR3 covers 13 residues. V gave up 3 bases and J gave up 3 bases, with 8 bases separating them. The CDR3 bases are TGTGCCAGCAGCTTGGTAGCGGAAGAGACCCAGTACTTC. Translation gives CASSLVAEETQYF.

The chain links TRBV6-5 to TRBJ2-3; D uncertain. Germline V gives CDR1 MNHEY, CDR2 SVGAGI. The CDR3 covers 14 residues. V dropped 3 bases and J dropped 3 bases, with 10 bases sitting between them. For the CDR3, the DNA is TGTGCCAGCAGTTATAGGCCGGAGACAGATACGCAGTATTTT. The encoded protein is CASSYRPETDTQYF.

This clone was seen only a few times. Here the CDR3 DNA reads TGTGCCAGCAGCCTCGAGGACCGGACATATGGCTACACCTTC. It translates to CASSLEDRTYGYTF. The chain recombines TRBV5-4 with TRBJ1-2; D is possibly TRBD1 (5 bases). Germline CDR1 SGHNT, CDR2 YYREEE (reference sequence). V dropped 4 bases and J dropped 5 bases, with 15 bases sitting between them. There are 14 residues in the CDR3.